One sample yielded the 11 T cell receptor beta chains listed below, sequenced in a study of CD8+ T cells in alopecia areata. It was cDNA, reverse transcribed from extracted RNA, that served as the sequencing template. Produced via immunoSEQ multiplex PCR; TCRdb's table is partial and in-frame only. Altogether 110,000 to 150,000 clones are present, 58% being singletons, with the ten largest covering under 7.5%. The sequencing here drew on CD4+ T cells sorted from blood, taken at week 0. The source is a human donor with alopecia areata.

The V call is TRBV9, the J call TRBJ1-2; 9 bases line up with TRBD1. Looked up from germline, CDR1 is SGDLS and CDR2 is YYNGEE. Trimming at V came to 2 bases and at J to 2 bases, leaving 13 bases not matched to a gene. This CDR3 is built from 18 residues. CDR3 coding DNA: TGTGCCAGCAGCGTGGCACGTGGGACAGGGCAGATAAACTATGGCTACACCTTC. This encodes CASSVARGTGQINYGYTF.

This clone was seen once. V and J are TRBV7-3 and TRBJ2-1; D could derive from TRBD1 or TRBD2 (6 bases each). The CDR3 is made up of 16 amino acids. Looked up from germline, CDR1 is SGHTA and CDR2 is FQGTGA. The V gene lost 5 bases and the J gene lost 0 bases, with 14 bases spanning the gap. Here the CDR3 reads CASSLRGAGSYNEQFF. CDR3 bases: TGTGCCAGCAGCCTCAGGGGAGCGGGCTCCTACAATGAGCAGTTCTTC.

This clone has just a few counts. Other DNA sequences in the same sample also yield this CDR3. The chain uses TRBV29-1 and TRBJ2-5; 9 bases map to TRBD2. J gave up 4 bases and V 8 bases, and 14 bases lay outside the gene matches. The V gene's germline CDR1 is SQVTM and CDR2 ANQGSEA. The CDR3 is 15 amino acids. The CDR3 DNA follows: TGCAGCAGCAGGCCTCGCGGGGGGGCCGGAGAGACCCAGTACTTC. It codes for CSSRPRGGAGETQYF.

The V and J genes are TRBV11-2 and TRBJ1-4; possible D gene TRBD1, 5 bases. This CDR3 is built from 11 residues. From germline, CDR1 is SGHAT and CDR2 FQNNGV. V lost 8 bases and J 15 bases, leaving 16 bases between the germline ends. CDR3 bases: TGTGCCAGCCGGCACCAGGGCCCCTTGTTTTTT. Amino acids: CASRHQGPLFF. Using reference TRBV11-2 and TRBJ1-4 for the parts outside the CDR3, the full variable domain is EAGVAQSPRYKIIEKRQSVAFWCNPISGHATLYWYQQILGQGPKLLIQFQNNGVVDDSQLPKDRFSAERLKGVDSTLKIQPAKLEDSAVYLCASRHQGPLFFGSGTQLSVL.

The chain uses TRBV30 and TRBJ1-2; 7 nucleotides align to TRBD1. The CDR3 length is 15 residues. Germline values: CDR1 GTSNPN, CDR2 SVGIG (reference sequence). J gave up 4 bases and V 4 bases, and 12 bases lay outside the gene matches. This CDR3 reads CAWTFGQVGTYGYTF. CDR3 nucleotide sequence: TGTGCCTGGACGTTTGGACAGGTCGGGACCTATGGCTACACCTTC.

V and J are TRBV6-5 and TRBJ2-5; possibly TRBD1 for D (5 bases). V lost 4 bases and J 7 bases, leaving 16 bases between the germline ends. This CDR3 is built from 14 residues. The germline CDR1 and CDR2 sequences are MNHEY and SVGAGI. CDR3 nucleotides: TGTGCCAGCAGTTTTACAGGTGGTCCGGGGACCCAGTACTTC. As protein: CASSFTGGPGTQYF.

In its sample, this clone was seen a few times. The chain uses TRBV30 and TRBJ2-3; no reliable D call. The CDR3 has 14 residues. The germline V gene encodes CDR1 GTSNPN and CDR2 SVGIG (reference sequence). Between the trimmed V and J ends, which lost 4 bases and 4 bases, there was a span of 15 bases. This CDR3 is CAWTSKGYPDTQYF. In DNA form, the CDR3 reads TGTGCCTGGACCTCCAAGGGATACCCAGATACGCAGTATTTT.

This clone was seen more than once but under ten times. The genes are TRBV29-1 and TRBJ2-3; D is undetermined. The CDR3 length is 13 residues. Germline CDR1 is SQVTM and CDR2 is ANQGSEA. The ends were cut back, 6 bases at V and 2 bases at J, with 12 bases in the middle. The CDR3 spells CSVPRQSTDTQYF. CDR3 DNA: TGCAGCGTACCCAGACAATCCACAGATACGCAGTATTTT.

This sequence joins TRBV30 and TRBJ1-2; D is possibly TRBD1 (6 bases). This CDR3 contains 13 residues. The germline V gene encodes CDR1 GTSNPN and CDR2 SVGIG (reference sequence). The CDR3 here is CLIWDISNYGYTF. The DNA of the CDR3 is TGTTTAATTTGGGACATATCTAACTATGGCTACACCTTC.

V usage is TRBV2 and J usage is TRBJ2-5; TRBD2 matches at 11 bases. Germline loops: CDR1 SNHLY, CDR2 FYNNEI. The trim removed 8 bases at V and 3 bases at J, leaving 2 bases unmatched. The CDR3 has 13 amino acids. The CDR3 reads CASSSGGKETQYF. The CDR3 DNA reads TGTGCCAGCTCTAGCGGGGGGAAAGAGACCCAGTACTTC.

V usage is TRBV5-1 and J usage is TRBJ1-2; D might be TRBD1 (5 bases). The germline gives CDR1 SGHRS, CDR2 YFSETQ. The V end was cut by 0 bases, the J end by 13 bases, with 13 bases between. The CDR3 has 12 amino acids. For the CDR3, the DNA is TGCGCCAGCAGCTTGGAAGGGACCCGCCCCACCTTC. Translating gives CASSLEGTRPTF.